The 7 T cell receptor beta chains below come from one sample, sequenced in a study of cytomegalovirus exposure and HLA in healthy donors. The PCR was carried out with 60 Vbeta primers and 13 Jbeta primers. Using immunoSEQ multiplex PCR, the repertoire was profiled, and TCRdb retains in-frame clones only, with some absent. The table includes 90,000 to 130,000 clones, just over 75% detected once. Sequenced input: PBMCs. These receptors originate from a man aged 25 to 40 in good health and CMV-seropositive.

The chain couples TRBV27 to TRBJ2-3, with 10 bases aligning to TRBD1. The CDR3 sequence is 13 residues long. J was trimmed by 6 bases and V by 8 bases; bases with no gene match: 5. Germline assignment: CDR1 MNHEY and CDR2 SMNVEV (reference sequence). CDR3 region: CASEGTGEDTQYF. DNA of the CDR3: TGTGCCAGCGAGGGGACAGGGGAGGATACGCAGTATTTT.

V gene TRBV4-3 combines with J gene TRBJ2-7, with 8 nucleotides matching TRBD1. V lost 1 base to trimming and J lost 1 base; unmatched junction nucleotides: 6. Looked up from germline, CDR1 is LGHNA and CDR2 is YSLEER. This CDR3 spans 16 amino acids. CDR3 DNA sequence: TGCGCCAGCAGCCAAGCAGGGGGGACAGGATCCTACGAGCAGTACTTC. This encodes CASSQAGGTGSYEQYF.

This clone was detected only a few times. This rearrangement joins TRBV9 to TRBJ2-1; 14 nucleotides match TRBD2. Germline trimming cut 3 bases from V and 3 bases from J; bases unmatched to any gene: 5. Germline V gene lookup returns CDR1 SGDLS and CDR2 YYNGEE. The CDR3 has 17 amino acids. CDR3 region: CASSARGTSGGYNEQFF. The CDR3 nucleotides read TGTGCCAGCAGCGCCCGAGGGACTAGCGGGGGCTACAATGAGCAGTTCTTC.

This rearrangement joins TRBV2 to TRBJ2-7; 8 bases match TRBD1. Per germline, CDR1 SNHLY and CDR2 FYNNEI. The CDR3 length is 15 residues. V lost 4 bases to trimming and J lost 2 bases; unmatched junction nucleotides: 7. The CDR3 sequence is CASSGLRGLAYEQYF. CDR3 sequence (DNA): TGTGCCAGCAGTGGCCTCAGGGGGCTCGCCTACGAGCAGTACTTC.

The rearrangement links TRBV29-1 to TRBJ1-2, with 9 bases fitting TRBD1. The CDR3 is made up of 14 amino acids. The V and J ends lost 6 bases and 8 bases, in that order; junction bases with no gene match: 13. Germline values: CDR1 SQVTM, CDR2 ANQGSEA. Here the CDR3 DNA reads TGCAGCGTGCCCGCCCCCGGGACAGGGTACGGCTACACCTTC. It specifies CSVPAPGTGYGYTF. The whole variable domain, remainder taken from reference TRBV29-1 and TRBJ1-2, is SAVISQKPSRDICQRGTSLTIQCQVDSQVTMMFWYRQQPGQSLTLIATANQGSEATYESGFVIDKFPISRPNLTFSTLTVSNMSPEDSSIYLCSVPAPGTGYGYTFGSGTRLTVV.

This rearrangement joins TRBV29-1 to TRBJ2-5, with D hard to call. The CDR3 sequence is 12 residues long. The germline CDR1 and CDR2 sequences are SQVTM and ANQGSEA. With 1 base removed from V and 2 bases from J, the gap between germline ends came to 5 bases. The CDR3 DNA is TGCAGCGTTGAAGGAGTGCAAGAGACCCAGTACTTC. It is translated as CSVEGVQETQYF.

The chain couples TRBV1 to TRBJ2-1; the table gives TRBD1 as D, unverified against the DNA. TRBV1 is designated a pseudogene. The CDR3 totals 13 residues. This chain's CDR3 is CTSSRAGKNEQFF. The CDR3 DNA sequence: TGCACCAGCAGCCGTGCAGGGAAGAATGAGCAGTTCTTC.